This TCR beta chain originates from a study of spatial heterogeneity in lung cancer. This clonotype was seen a handful of times. This CDR3 comprises 14 residues. CDR1 SGHRS and CDR2 YFSETQ come from the germline V gene. The V and J ends lost 4 bases and 6 bases respectively, with 15 bases between them. Time point of the sample: sample taken at primary tumor resection. The authors sequenced whole RNA from tumor, nontumor lung or frozen PBMC without sorting. TCRdb reanalysed the 5' RACE reads using MiXCR and keeps one entry per CDR3 protein. The table has over 3,000 distinct CDR3 sequences, approximately 7% seen once.

The TCR sequence derives from a male donor with early-stage non-small cell lung cancer. V usage is TRBV5-1 and J usage is TRBJ2-3; tentatively, D is TRBD2 (6 bases). The input for sequencing was normal lung tissue next to the tumor, taken at surgery. In DNA form, the CDR3 reads TGCGCCAGCAGCCCCGGGACTGGAGGGGATACGCAGTATTTT. The encoded protein is CASSPGTGGDTQYF.